This TCR beta chain was retrieved from a study of blood T cell repertoires in COVID-19. Overall study context: Sample material is recorded as cDNA or gDNA derived from T cells, B-cell-depleted T cells, or PBMCs.

Only in-frame clones appear in the TCRdb table, and some are missing; sequencing was by immunoSEQ multiplex PCR. This table has fewer than 200,000 clones, 88% appearing once. CDR3 length equals 13 residues. Germline V gene sequence: CDR1 SQVTM, CDR2 ANQGSEA. V was trimmed by 6 bases and J by 2 bases, leaving 13 bases between them. The origin of this receptor is a man between 35 and 55 years old with active or convalescent COVID-19. Sequencing input: peripheral blood. The V gene is TRBV29-1, the J gene TRBJ1-2; D perhaps matches TRBD1 (6 bases). The CDR3 reads CSVDSTGNYGYTF. The DNA of the CDR3 is TGCAGCGTAGACAGCACAGGGAACTATGGCTACACCTTC.